This T cell receptor beta chain comes out of a study of CD8+ T cells in alopecia areata. Study-wide results and caveats: Expanded CD8+ clones among the top 100, as well as scalp clonality, were significantly decreased by tofacitinib. Since there was just one nonresponder, nobody can yet say how baseline CD8+ expansion ties to response. Sequencing of scalp samples also captures resident alphabeta T cells of normal skin. Researchers reported that TCR sharing among patients proved less clear than in mice, possibly HLA-linked.

Investigators isolated RNA and reverse transcribed it into cDNA to act as the sequencing template. Profiling relied on immunoSEQ multiplex PCR, and the TCRdb table lists in-frame clones only, not all of them. The table lists approximately 210,000 clones, 50% to 60% of them singletons. A note on this clone: Its specificity is not known.

Treatment meaning: oral pan-JAK inhibitor, 5-10 mg twice daily. Per the germline V gene, CDR1 is SGHTA and CDR2 is FQGNSA. J lost 4 bases, V lost 6 bases, and 2 bases had no gene match. The CDR3 totals 12 residues. The clonotype was recovered from a human donor with alopecia areata. The sequencing used CD4+ T cells sorted from blood, collected at week 4, from a patient treated with tofacitinib. The gene calls are TRBV7-2 and TRBJ1-1; 7 nucleotides match TRBD1. For the CDR3, the DNA is TGTGCCAGCAGACAGGGGACCACTGAAGCTTTCTTT. This encodes CASRQGTTEAFF.